The 27 T cell receptor beta chains given below trace back to one sample, sequenced in a study of T-cell reconstitution after alpha-beta-depleted transplantation in children (dated by TCRdb to the mid-2010s). Library preparation used PCR. Sequencing was performed on an Illumina HiSeq 2500. TCR library preparation used molecular barcoding, with unique molecular identifiers applied to normalize quantification of the TCRbeta repertoire. The public sequencing data were trimmed at Q25 with fastp and processed into clonotypes with MiXCR by TCRdb, which kept only in-frame beta chains. All rows with the same CDR3 protein become a single entry with the most common DNA and genes. This sample is represented by around 80,000 distinct CDR3 sequences; 15% to 20% of them were singletons. 51% of the sample is taken by the ten largest. The treatment or condition label, read with the paper, signifies: allogeneic hematopoietic cell transplantation with graft depleted of TCRalphabeta T cells and CD19 B cells.

The source material was PBMCs, mostly from graft donor cells, sampled 360 days after TCRalphabeta/CD19-depleted stem cell transplant. The source is a male patient between 2 and 10 years old who had a stem cell transplant for acute lymphoblastic leukemia, so the T cells may come from the graft donor.

This clonotype was seen repeatedly, ten times or more. J is TRBJ2-3 and V is TRBV6-5, with 8 nucleotides matching TRBD2. After removal of 4 bases from V and 4 bases from J, the junction contained 10 bases not matched to a gene. Germline V lookup: CDR1 MNHEY, CDR2 SVGAGI. The CDR3 extends over 16 amino acids. The CDR3 region has the DNA TGTGCCAGCAGTTTAACTGAGCGGGAGCTCCCAGATACGCAGTATTTT. Its protein product is CASSLTERELPDTQYF.

The chain combines TRBV6-4 with TRBJ2-1, with TRBD2 identical over 10 bases. Germline-derived CDR1 and CDR2 are MRHNA and SNTAGT. This CDR3 spans 15 amino acids. J gave up 4 bases and V 6 bases, and 6 bases lay outside the gene matches. The CDR3 DNA follows: TGTGCCAGCAGAAGGACTAGCGGTTATTACAATGAGCAGTTCTTC. Translated: CASRRTSGYYNEQFF.

The rearrangement uses TRBV20-1 and TRBJ1-4, with no clear D. Trimming stripped 3 bases from V and 6 bases from J, with 17 bases between. The CDR3 length is 15 residues. The V gene's germline CDR1 is DFQATT and CDR2 SNEGSKA (reference sequence). CDR3: CSARRHRAKYEKLFF. CDR3 bases: TGCAGTGCTAGGCGACACCGGGCCAAGTATGAAAAACTGTTTTTT.

This clonotype was counted a few times. The rearrangement uses TRBV12-3 or TRBV12-4 and TRBJ2-7; D possibly corresponds to TRBD2 (6 bases). The CDR3 covers 14 residues. V was clipped by 6 bases and J by 7 bases, with 19 bases between them. The CDR3 DNA reads as TGTGCCAGCAGCGATAGCCGGCCCCGGGAGGAGCAGTACTTC. It encodes CASSDSRPREEQYF.

This clonotype has a handful of counts. This chain joins TRBV9 and TRBJ2-2; 12 bases are shared with TRBD2. Germline V gene sequence: CDR1 SGDLS, CDR2 YYNGEE. The V gene end was trimmed by 4 bases and the J gene end by 6 bases; junction bases not matched to a gene: 4. The CDR3 extends over 15 amino acids. The CDR3 coding sequence is TGTGCCAGCAGCTCACTAGCGGGAGGCGCCGGGGAGCTGTTTTTT. This encodes CASSSLAGGAGELFF. The full variable domain, its missing parts supplied by reference TRBV9 and TRBJ2-2, is DSGVTQTPKHLITATGQRVTLRCSPRSGDLSVYWYQQSLDQGLQFLIQYYNGEERAKGNILERFSAQQFPDLHSELNLSSLELGDSALYFCASSSLAGGAGELFFGEGSRLTVL.

The J gene is TRBJ2-3, the V gene TRBV27, with 10 nucleotides matching TRBD2. With 7 bases clipped from V and 5 bases from J, the junction kept 12 bases outside the gene matches. CDR3 length: 16 residues. Germline CDR1 is MNHEY and CDR2 is SMNVEV (reference sequence). In DNA, the CDR3 is TGTGCCAGCATCCCGGCTAGCGGGAGTCGAGTAGATACGCAGTATTTT. It codes for CASIPASGSRVDTQYF.

This clonotype was seen a few times. The chain uses TRBV5-8 and TRBJ2-2, with D possibly TRBD2 on 5 matching bases. The CDR3 is made up of 14 amino acids. Germline CDR1 reads SGHTS; CDR2 reads YDEGEE. V lost 2 bases and J 5 bases, leaving 10 bases between the germline ends. DNA for the CDR3: TGTGCCAGCAGCTTCCTACGGGGAACCGGGGAGCTGTTTTTT. This translates into CASSFLRGTGELFF.

The J gene is TRBJ1-6, the V gene TRBV10-3; D not certain. This CDR3 spans 14 amino acids. The V gene's germline CDR1 is ENHRY and CDR2 SYGVKD. The V end lost 3 bases, the J end lost 7 bases, and 10 bases lay between the germline ends. CDR3 loop: CAISEPGANSPLHF. CDR3 nucleotides: TGTGCCATCAGTGAACCAGGAGCGAATTCACCCCTCCACTTT.

The V call is TRBV4-2, the J call TRBJ2-7; 11 bases fit TRBD2. Germline V gene data show CDR1 as LGHNA and CDR2 as YNFKEQ. V dropped 4 bases and J dropped 5; count of bases not matched to a gene: 7. This CDR3 has 15 residues. The CDR3: CASSLSGRASNEQYF. CDR3 in DNA: TGTGCCAGCAGCCTTAGCGGGAGGGCCTCTAACGAGCAGTACTTC.

This clonotype was seen many times. This chain links TRBV7-9 with TRBJ1-2; D gene ambiguous. Trimming left V 5 bases short and J 2 bases short, with 12 bases between. The germline gives CDR1 SEHNR, CDR2 FQNEAQ (reference sequence). The CDR3 totals 14 residues. The CDR3 DNA reads TGTGCCAGCAGCGCAAGATGGGGAAACTATGGCTACACCTTC. Translating gives CASSARWGNYGYTF.

This clonotype was seen repeatedly, ten times or more. The chain employs TRBV5-4 and TRBJ2-3, with 8 nucleotides matching TRBD2. Germline V CDR1 and CDR2: SGHNT, YYREEE (reference sequence). V shed 5 bases, J shed 4 bases, and the junction held 12 bases outside the gene matches. The CDR3 totals 16 residues. This CDR3 is CASRLEIGLAPDTQYF. In nucleotides, the CDR3 is TGTGCCAGCAGGCTGGAAATAGGACTAGCCCCAGATACGCAGTATTTT.

This sequence joins TRBV20-1 and TRBJ2-1; 7 nucleotides line up with TRBD2. CDR1 DFQATT and CDR2 SNEGSKA come from the germline V gene (reference sequence). V trimming: 4 bases; J trimming: 5 bases; junction bases outside the gene matches: 17. The CDR3 extends over 17 amino acids. CDR3 amino acids: CSAIGAGAGGGNNEQFF. Here the CDR3 DNA reads TGCAGTGCTATCGGTGCGGGAGCTGGGGGGGGAAACAATGAGCAGTTCTTC.

This chain links TRBV5-1 with TRBJ2-1; the D is unclear. Germline V CDR1 and CDR2: SGHRS, YFSETQ. The V end lost 0 bases, the J end lost 10 bases, and 11 bases lay between the germline ends. This CDR3 region has 13 residues. The CDR3: CASSLEVWTEQFF. Written as DNA, the CDR3 is TGCGCCAGCAGCTTGGAGGTCTGGACGGAGCAGTTCTTC.

The V and J genes are TRBV12-3 or TRBV12-4 and TRBJ2-1; D is undetermined. V gave up 5 bases and J gave up 5 bases, with 16 bases separating them. The CDR3 totals 15 residues. The CDR3 reads CASSALVRFNNEQFF. The CDR3 bases are TGTGCCAGCAGTGCCCTCGTGCGCTTCAACAATGAGCAGTTCTTC.

The J gene is TRBJ2-1, the V gene TRBV6-1; 7 bases align to TRBD1. CDR1 MNHNS and CDR2 SASEGT come from the germline V gene. CDR3 length: 15 residues. Trimming at V came to 4 bases and at J to 2 bases, leaving 5 bases not matched to a gene. In nucleotides, the CDR3 is TGTGCCAGCAGTGGAACCGGGACAGCCTACAATGAGCAGTTCTTC. Translating gives CASSGTGTAYNEQFF.

This clonotype was found a few times. The chain joins TRBV3-1 to TRBJ2-3; D gene unclear. The CDR3 consists of 13 residues. V dropped 3 bases and J dropped 3 bases, with 7 bases sitting between them. Germline assignment: CDR1 LGHDT and CDR2 YNNKEL (reference sequence). This CDR3 reads CASSQVLTDTQYF. The CDR3 DNA reads as TGTGCCAGCAGCCAGGTACTTACAGATACGCAGTATTTT.

This chain links TRBV4-1 with TRBJ2-5, with 10 bases fitting TRBD2. The germline CDR1 and CDR2 sequences are MGHRA and YSYEKL. J gave up 3 bases and V 1 base, and 11 bases lay outside the gene matches. CDR3 length: 18 residues. The CDR3 DNA reads TGCGCCAGCAGCCAAGGTCCCTCTAGCGGGAGATCGAAAGAGACCCAGTACTTC. It yields the protein CASSQGPSSGRSKETQYF.

This sequence joins TRBV4-1 and TRBJ2-1; D remains ambiguous. CDR1 and CDR2 from the germline V gene are MGHRA and YSYEKL. Trimming took off 3 bases at V and 1 base at J, with 13 bases between the two ends. CDR3 size: 16 residues. As DNA, the CDR3 is TGCGCCAGCAGCCAGCCCGACGGAGTATCCTACAATGAGCAGTTCTTC. Residues: CASSQPDGVSYNEQFF.

This clonotype showed up just a few times. The V gene is TRBV12-3 or TRBV12-4, the J gene TRBJ2-3; TRBD2 agrees at 7 bases. The CDR3 has 16 residues. Trimming cost V 3 bases and J 3 bases; bases outside gene matches: 9. CDR3 region: CASSFRAGVSTDTQYF. Here the CDR3 DNA reads TGTGCCAGCAGTTTTAGGGCGGGAGTAAGTACAGATACGCAGTATTTT.

The J gene is TRBJ2-2, the V gene TRBV7-6; tentatively, D is TRBD2 (6 bases). From germline, CDR1 is SGHVS and CDR2 FNYEAQ. The CDR3 is 15 amino acids. The V end lost 5 bases, the J end lost 4 bases, and 14 bases lay between the germline ends. The CDR3 is CASSAGPQGTGELFF. CDR3 bases: TGTGCCAGCAGCGCGGGACCCCAGGGCACCGGGGAGCTGTTTTTT.

The rearrangement uses TRBV11-2 and TRBJ2-2, with D tentatively TRBD1 (5 bases). Looked up from germline, CDR1 is SGHAT and CDR2 is FQNNGV. The CDR3 has 15 amino acids. Trimming removed 4 bases at V and 2 bases at J, with 11 bases between. CDR3 sequence (DNA): TGTGCCAGCAGCTGGACCAGGGTAAACACCGGGGAGCTGTTTTTT. Its protein is CASSWTRVNTGELFF.

The genes are TRBV6-5 and TRBJ2-7, with TRBD1 identical over 10 bases. Germline trimming cut 3 bases from V and 4 bases from J; bases unmatched to any gene: 18. Per germline, CDR1 MNHEY and CDR2 SVGAGI. The CDR3 runs to 19 residues. The CDR3 region has the DNA TGTGCCAGCAGTTATTCGAGGGTCGTCCTTGGACAGGGGGTATACGAGCAGTACTTC. This gives the protein CASSYSRVVLGQGVYEQYF.

This clonotype has just a few counts. J is TRBJ2-7 and V is TRBV2; D perhaps matches TRBD1 (6 bases). Per germline, CDR1 SNHLY and CDR2 FYNNEI. There are 17 residues in the CDR3. With 2 bases removed from V and 0 bases from J, the gap between germline ends came to 17 bases. The CDR3 DNA sequence: TGTGCCAGCAGTGAAATTTCTTTGGGGGCCAGCTCCTACGAGCAGTACTTC. It translates to CASSEISLGASSYEQYF.

This clonotype came up a few times. This chain uses TRBV24-1 with TRBJ2-1, with TRBD2 matching 7 bases. Germline V gene sequence: CDR1 KGHDR, CDR2 SFDVKD. CDR3 size: 16 residues. J lost 0 bases, V lost 2 bases, and 3 bases had no gene match. The CDR3 here is CATSDWGGSSYNEQFF. The CDR3 nucleotides read TGTGCCACCAGTGATTGGGGGGGGAGCTCCTACAATGAGCAGTTCTTC.

The chain joins TRBV5-1 to TRBJ2-3, with D possibly TRBD1 on 5 matching bases. In germline, CDR1 is SGHRS, CDR2 YFSETQ. This CDR3 contains 16 residues. V shed 3 bases and J shed 0 bases, with 14 bases lying between them. The chain's CDR3 is CASSSRTRPSTDTQYF. The DNA of the CDR3 is TGCGCCAGCAGCTCGAGGACACGACCTAGCACAGATACGCAGTATTTT.

This clonotype showed up many times. The V call is TRBV29-1, the J call TRBJ1-2; perhaps TRBD1 as D (5 bases). Between the trimmed V and J ends, which lost 3 bases and 2 bases, there was a span of 7 bases. CDR1 and CDR2 (germline): SQVTM, ANQGSEA. CDR3 length: 12 amino acids. CDR3 sequence (DNA): TGCAGCGTTGAGGGACCCAACTATGGCTACACCTTC. Translated, it gives CSVEGPNYGYTF.

The rearrangement joins TRBV7-6 to TRBJ2-3, with D tentatively TRBD2 (6 bases). The germline CDR1 and CDR2 sequences are SGHVS and FNYEAQ. The CDR3 totals 15 residues. V was trimmed by 4 bases and J by 2 bases, leaving 13 bases between them. The CDR3: CASSSAGRATDTQYF. DNA of the CDR3: TGTGCCAGCAGCTCAGCGGGCCGCGCCACAGATACGCAGTATTTT.